This T cell receptor (beta chain) comes out of a study of Ad26.COV2.S vaccination and SARS-CoV-2 variants. Study background: This donor came from the COV1001 trial of Ad26.COV2.S. Ad26.COV2.S, an intramuscular injection, was given once or twice 56 days apart.

Treatment defined: roughly 18 received Ad26.COV2.S at low or high dose, single or two shots; a few received placebo; per-sample allocation not given. Vaccine and placebo recipients were sampled on day 63 after the first injection. It was an adult aged 18-55 years in Boston who was the donor. Germline V gene lookup returns CDR1 MDHEN and CDR2 SYDVKM. The CDR3 covers 16 residues. The V segment lost 2 bases and the J segment 2 bases; nucleotides outside the gene matches: 5. TCRdb keeps only in-frame clones here, not all; method: immunoSEQ multiplex PCR. The data hold some 520,000 clones, with around 88% observed a single time. As regards this clone: Its target is not known.

Study-level points and caveats: Analyses that measured TCR breadth and depth may have underestimated total T cell responses.

The receptor comes from a person between 18 and 65 years old who received the Ad26.COV2.S COVID-19 vaccine or a placebo. Sequenced here: peripheral blood, sampled in a trial of Ad26.COV2.S vaccine versus placebo. The chain carries TRBV28 and TRBJ1-4, with 7 bases fitting TRBD1. CDR3 protein: CASSLKGAVTNEKLFF. The CDR3 region has the DNA TGTGCCAGCAGTTTAAAGGGGGCAGTCACTAATGAAAAACTGTTTTTT. Filled out from reference TRBV28 and TRBJ1-4, the complete variable domain reads DVKVTQSSRYLVKRTGEKVFLECVQDMDHENMFWYRQDPGLGLRLIYFSYDVKMKEKGDIPEGYSVSREKKERFSLILESASTNQTSMYLCASSLKGAVTNEKLFFGSGTQLSVL.